This TCR beta chain derives from a study of molecular identifiers for immune sequencing clone quantification. Study findings and constraints: Spiked TCR RNA from one Jurkat cell reportedly showed up when mixed among some 1 million naive cells.

Sorted inputs of about 19,000 to 1,100,000 cells, with 10%, 30% or 50% RNA, yielded naive CD8 libraries. Naive CD8 T cells, phenotype CD8+CD4-CCR7+CD45RA+, were sorted. Library preparation followed earlier protocols using designated TCR primers. TCRdb redid the calling of the PCR reads with MiXCR, one entry per CDR3 protein. The table lists a few hundred thousand distinct CDR3 sequences, 24% of them singletons. The junction had 18 bases not matched to a gene; V was cut back by 5 bases and J by 5 bases. The CDR3 runs 18 residues. From germline, CDR1 is SEHNR and CDR2 FQNEAQ (reference sequence). About this clonotype itself: Its antigen is undetermined.

The V call is TRBV7-9, the J call TRBJ1-1, with 9 positions matching TRBD1. This TCR was sampled from a human donor in good health. Some libraries in this study had Jurkat cell RNA spiked in. The source material was naive CD8+ T cells from blood, with Jurkat cell RNA spiked in. The subset is: FACS-sorted CD8+CD4-CCR7+CD45RA+ naive T cells. The CDR3 reads CASSQRAWGTGRFTEAFF. CDR3 sequence (DNA): TGTGCCAGCAGCCAGCGGGCTTGGGGGACAGGGAGATTTACTGAAGCTTTCTTT.